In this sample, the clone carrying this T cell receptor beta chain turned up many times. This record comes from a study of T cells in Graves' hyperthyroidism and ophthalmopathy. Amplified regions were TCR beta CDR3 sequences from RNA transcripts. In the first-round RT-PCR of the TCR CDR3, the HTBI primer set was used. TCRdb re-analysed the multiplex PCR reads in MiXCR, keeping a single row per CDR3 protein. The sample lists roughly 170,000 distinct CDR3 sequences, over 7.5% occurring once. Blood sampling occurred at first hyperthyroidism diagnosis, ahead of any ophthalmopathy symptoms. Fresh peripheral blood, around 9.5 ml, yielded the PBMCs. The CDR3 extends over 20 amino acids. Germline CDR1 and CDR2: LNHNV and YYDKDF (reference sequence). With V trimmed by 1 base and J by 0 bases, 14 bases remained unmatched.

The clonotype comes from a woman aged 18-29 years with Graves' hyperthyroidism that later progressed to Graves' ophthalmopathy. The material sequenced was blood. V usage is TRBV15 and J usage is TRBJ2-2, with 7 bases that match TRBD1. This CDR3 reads CATSRGPRQGKLPNTGELFF. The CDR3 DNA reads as TGTGCCACCAGCAGAGGACCCCGACAGGGCAAACTTCCGAACACCGGGGAGCTGTTTTTT.